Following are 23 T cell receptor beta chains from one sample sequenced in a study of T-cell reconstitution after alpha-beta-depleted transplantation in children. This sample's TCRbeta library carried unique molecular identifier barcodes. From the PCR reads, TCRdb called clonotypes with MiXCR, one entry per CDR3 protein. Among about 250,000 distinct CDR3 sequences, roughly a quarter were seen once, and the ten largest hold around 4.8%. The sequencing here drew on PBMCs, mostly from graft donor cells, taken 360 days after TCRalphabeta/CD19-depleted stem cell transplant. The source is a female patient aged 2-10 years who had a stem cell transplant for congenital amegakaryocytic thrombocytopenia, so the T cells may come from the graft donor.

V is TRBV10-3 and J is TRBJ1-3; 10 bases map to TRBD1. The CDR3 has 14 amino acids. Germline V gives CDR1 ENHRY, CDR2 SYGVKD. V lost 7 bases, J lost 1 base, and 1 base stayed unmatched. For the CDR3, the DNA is TGTGCCATCACGGACAGGGGGTCTGGAAACACCATATATTTT. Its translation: CAITDRGSGNTIYF.

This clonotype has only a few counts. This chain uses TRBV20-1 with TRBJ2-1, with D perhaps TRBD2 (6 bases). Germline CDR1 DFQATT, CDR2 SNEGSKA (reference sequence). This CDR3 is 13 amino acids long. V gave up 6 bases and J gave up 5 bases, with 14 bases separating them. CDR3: CSAELARDNEQFF. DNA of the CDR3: TGCAGTGCGGAACTAGCTCGAGACAATGAGCAGTTCTTC.

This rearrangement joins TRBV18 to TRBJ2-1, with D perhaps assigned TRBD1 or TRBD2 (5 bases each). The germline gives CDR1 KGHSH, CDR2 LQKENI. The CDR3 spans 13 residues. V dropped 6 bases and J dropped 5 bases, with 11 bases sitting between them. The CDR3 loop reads CASSQGPHNEQFF. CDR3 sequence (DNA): TGTGCCAGCTCGCAGGGACCCCACAATGAGCAGTTCTTC.

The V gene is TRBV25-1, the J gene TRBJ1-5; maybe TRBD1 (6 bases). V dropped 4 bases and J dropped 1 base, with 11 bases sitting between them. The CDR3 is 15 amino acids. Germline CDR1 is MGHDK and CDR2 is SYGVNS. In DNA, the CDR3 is TGTGCCAGCAGTGGGGGACACCTCAGCAATCAGCCCCAGCATTTT. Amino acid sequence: CASSGGHLSNQPQHF.

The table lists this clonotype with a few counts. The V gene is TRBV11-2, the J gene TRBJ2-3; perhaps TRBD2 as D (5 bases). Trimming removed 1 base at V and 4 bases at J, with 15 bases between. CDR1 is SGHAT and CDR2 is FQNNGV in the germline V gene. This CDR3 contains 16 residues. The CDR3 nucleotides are TGTGCCAGCAGCTTAGTATTAGGTGGGAGTGCAGATACGCAGTATTTT. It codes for CASSLVLGGSADTQYF.

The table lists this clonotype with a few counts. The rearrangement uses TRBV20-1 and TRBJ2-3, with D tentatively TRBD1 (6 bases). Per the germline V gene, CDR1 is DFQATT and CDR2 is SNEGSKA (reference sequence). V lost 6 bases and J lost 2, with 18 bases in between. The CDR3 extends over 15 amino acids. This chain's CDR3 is CSAERQATNTDTQYF. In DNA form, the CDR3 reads TGCAGTGCGGAAAGACAGGCGACGAACACAGATACGCAGTATTTT.

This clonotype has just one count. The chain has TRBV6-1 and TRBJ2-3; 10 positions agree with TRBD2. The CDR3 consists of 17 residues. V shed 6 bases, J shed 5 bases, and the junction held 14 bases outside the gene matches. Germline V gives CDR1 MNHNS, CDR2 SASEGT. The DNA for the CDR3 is TGTGCCAGCAGATCGCGACTAGCGGGTAACCGGGGAGATACGCAGTATTTT. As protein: CASRSRLAGNRGDTQYF.

The CDR3 region has the DNA TGTGCCAGCAGTTCCGGTAATTATGGCTACACCTTC. The encoded protein is CASSSGNYGYTF. The chain recombines TRBV12-3 or TRBV12-4 with TRBJ1-2; D is undetermined. The CDR3 contains 12 residues. The V end was cut by 4 bases, the J end by 5 bases, with 8 bases between.

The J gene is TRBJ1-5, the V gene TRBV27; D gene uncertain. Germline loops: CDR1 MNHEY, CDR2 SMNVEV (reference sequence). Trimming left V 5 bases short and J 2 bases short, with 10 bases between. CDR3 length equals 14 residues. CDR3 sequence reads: CASSSSSGNQPQHF. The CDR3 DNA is TGTGCCAGCAGTAGCAGTTCGGGCAATCAGCCCCAGCATTTT.

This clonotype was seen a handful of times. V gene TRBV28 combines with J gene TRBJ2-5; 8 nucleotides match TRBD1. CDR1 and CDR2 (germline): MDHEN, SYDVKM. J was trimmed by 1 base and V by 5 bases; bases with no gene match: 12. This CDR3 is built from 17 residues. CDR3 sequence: CASSPRTGLGAQETQYF. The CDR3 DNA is TGTGCCAGCAGTCCCAGGACAGGGTTAGGTGCCCAAGAGACCCAGTACTTC.

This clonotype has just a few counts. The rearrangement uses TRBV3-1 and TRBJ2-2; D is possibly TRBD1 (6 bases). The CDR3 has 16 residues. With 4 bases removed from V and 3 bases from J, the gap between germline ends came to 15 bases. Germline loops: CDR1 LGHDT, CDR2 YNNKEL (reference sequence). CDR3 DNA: TGTGCCAGCAGCCCGAGGAGAGCAGGGGACACCGGGGAGCTGTTTTTT. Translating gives CASSPRRAGDTGELFF.

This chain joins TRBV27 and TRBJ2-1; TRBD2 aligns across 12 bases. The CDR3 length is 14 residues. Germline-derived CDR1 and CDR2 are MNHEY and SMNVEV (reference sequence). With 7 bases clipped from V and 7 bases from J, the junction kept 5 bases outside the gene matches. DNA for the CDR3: TGTGCCAGCACCCCTAGCGGGGGGGCAAATGAGCAGTTCTTC. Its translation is CASTPSGGANEQFF.

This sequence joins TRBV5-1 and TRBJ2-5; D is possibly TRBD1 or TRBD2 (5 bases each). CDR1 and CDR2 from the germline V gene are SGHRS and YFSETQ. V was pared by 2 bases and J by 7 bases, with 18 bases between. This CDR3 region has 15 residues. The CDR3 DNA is TGCGCCAGCAGCTTTCCCTCCGGGACCACACCGACCCAGTACTTC. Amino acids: CASSFPSGTTPTQYF.

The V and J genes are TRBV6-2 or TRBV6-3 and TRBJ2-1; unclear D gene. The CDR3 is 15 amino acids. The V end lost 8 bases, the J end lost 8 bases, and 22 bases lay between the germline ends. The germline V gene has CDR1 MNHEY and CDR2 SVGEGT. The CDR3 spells CASGSKLVFSDEQFF. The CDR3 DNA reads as TGTGCCAGCGGCTCTAAGCTAGTTTTTTCCGATGAGCAGTTCTTC.

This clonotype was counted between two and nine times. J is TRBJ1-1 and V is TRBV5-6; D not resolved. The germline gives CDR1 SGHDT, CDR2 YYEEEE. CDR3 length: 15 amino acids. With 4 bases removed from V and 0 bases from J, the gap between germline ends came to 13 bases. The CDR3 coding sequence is TGTGCCAGCAGCCCTCCCCCGGGGTTGAACACTGAAGCTTTCTTT. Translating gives CASSPPPGLNTEAFF.

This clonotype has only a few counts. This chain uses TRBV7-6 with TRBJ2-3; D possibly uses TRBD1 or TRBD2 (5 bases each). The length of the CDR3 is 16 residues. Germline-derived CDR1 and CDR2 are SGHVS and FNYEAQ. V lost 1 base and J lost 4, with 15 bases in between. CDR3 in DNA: TGTGCCAGCAGCTTAGTAGCCTGGGGGTTGGCAGATACGCAGTATTTT. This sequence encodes CASSLVAWGLADTQYF.

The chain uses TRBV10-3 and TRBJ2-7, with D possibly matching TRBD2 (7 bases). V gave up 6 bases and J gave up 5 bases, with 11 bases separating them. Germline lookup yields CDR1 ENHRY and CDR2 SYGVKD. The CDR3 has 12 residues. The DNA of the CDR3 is TGTGCCATCAGGGGGGGGCCCCACGAGCAGTACTTC. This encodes CAIRGGPHEQYF.

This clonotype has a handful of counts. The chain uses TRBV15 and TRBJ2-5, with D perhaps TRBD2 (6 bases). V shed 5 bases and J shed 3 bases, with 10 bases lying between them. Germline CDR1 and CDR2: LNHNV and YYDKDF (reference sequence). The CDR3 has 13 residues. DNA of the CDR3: TGTGCCACCAGCGTCGGCGGGAAAGAGACCCAGTACTTC. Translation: CATSVGGKETQYF.

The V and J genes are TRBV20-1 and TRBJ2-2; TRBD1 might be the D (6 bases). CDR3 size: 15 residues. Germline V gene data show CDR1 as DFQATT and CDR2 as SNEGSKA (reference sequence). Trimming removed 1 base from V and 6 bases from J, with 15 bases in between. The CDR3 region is CSARARAGDAGELFF. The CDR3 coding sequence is TGCAGTGCTAGAGCCCGAGCAGGGGACGCCGGGGAGCTGTTTTTT.

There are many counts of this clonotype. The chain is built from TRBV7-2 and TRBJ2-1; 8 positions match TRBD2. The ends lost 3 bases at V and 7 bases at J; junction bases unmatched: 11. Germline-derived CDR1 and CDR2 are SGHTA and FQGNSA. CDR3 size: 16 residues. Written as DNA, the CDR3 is TGTGCCAGCAGCTTGGCTTCCAGCGGGAGAATGAATGAGCAGTTCTTC. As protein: CASSLASSGRMNEQFF.

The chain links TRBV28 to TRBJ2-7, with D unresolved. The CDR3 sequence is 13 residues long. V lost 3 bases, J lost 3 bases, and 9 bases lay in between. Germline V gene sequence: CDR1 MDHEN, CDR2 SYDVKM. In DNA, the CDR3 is TGTGCCAGCAGTTTGGCGTTTGGCTACGAGCAGTACTTC. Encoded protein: CASSLAFGYEQYF.

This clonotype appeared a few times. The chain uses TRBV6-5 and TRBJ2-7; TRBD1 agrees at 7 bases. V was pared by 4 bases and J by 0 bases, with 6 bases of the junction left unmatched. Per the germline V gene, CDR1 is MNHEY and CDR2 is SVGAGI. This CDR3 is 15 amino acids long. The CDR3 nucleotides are TGTGCCAGCAGTTTAACAACAGGGGCCTCCTACGAGCAGTACTTC. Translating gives CASSLTTGASYEQYF.

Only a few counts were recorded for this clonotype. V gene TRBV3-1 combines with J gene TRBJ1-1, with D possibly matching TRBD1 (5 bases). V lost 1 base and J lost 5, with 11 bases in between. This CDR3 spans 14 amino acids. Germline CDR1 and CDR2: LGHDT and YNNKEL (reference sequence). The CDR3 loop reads CASSQGGGVTEAFF. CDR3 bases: TGTGCCAGCAGCCAAGGCGGGGGGGTAACTGAAGCTTTCTTT.